This T cell receptor beta chain comes out of a study of cytomegalovirus exposure and HLA in healthy donors. Overall study: Unique TCRs numbering about 85 million, obtained from HLA-typed donors, made up an early data release. Overall study results and limits: A later analysis reported that several of the most significant clusters appeared to be linked to common viral pathogens, among them Epstein-Barr virus. The study had only CMV serostatus as immune exposure information. Most likely, a cluster of highly shared sequence variants arose as a sequencing artifact.

This clone was recorded a few times. Its antigen is as yet unknown. Primers for the PCR totalled 60 Vbeta and 13 Jbeta. TCRdb's copy holds only in-frame clones and misses some; the assay was immunoSEQ multiplex PCR. Counted here are about 190,000 clones, approximately 81% occurring once; the ten biggest clones make up approximately 3.9%. The CDR3 is 14 residues long. With 4 bases clipped from V and 4 bases from J, the junction kept 4 bases outside the gene matches. Germline CDR1 reads KGHSH; CDR2 reads LQKENI. Specimen: PBMCs. V is TRBV18 and J is TRBJ1-2; TRBD1 matches 9 bases. The clonotype originates from a man aged 45 to 65 in good health and CMV-seronegative. CDR3 amino acids: CASSLDRGSYGYTF. CDR3 nucleotides: TGTGCCAGCTCACTCGACAGGGGGTCCTATGGCTACACCTTC.